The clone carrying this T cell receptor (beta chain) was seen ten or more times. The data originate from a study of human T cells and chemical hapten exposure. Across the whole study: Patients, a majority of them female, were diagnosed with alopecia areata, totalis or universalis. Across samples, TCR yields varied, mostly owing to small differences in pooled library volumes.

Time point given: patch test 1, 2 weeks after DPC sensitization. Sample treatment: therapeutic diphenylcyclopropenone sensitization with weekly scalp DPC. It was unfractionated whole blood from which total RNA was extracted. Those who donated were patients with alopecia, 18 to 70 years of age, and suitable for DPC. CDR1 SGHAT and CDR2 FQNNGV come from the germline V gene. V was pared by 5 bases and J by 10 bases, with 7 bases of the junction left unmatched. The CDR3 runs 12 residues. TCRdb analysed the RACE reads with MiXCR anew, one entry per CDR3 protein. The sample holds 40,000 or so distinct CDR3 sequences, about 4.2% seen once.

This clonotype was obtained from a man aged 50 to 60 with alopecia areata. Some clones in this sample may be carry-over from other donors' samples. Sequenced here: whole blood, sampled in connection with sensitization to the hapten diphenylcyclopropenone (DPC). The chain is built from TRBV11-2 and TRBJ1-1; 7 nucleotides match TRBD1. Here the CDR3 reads CASSLNQGVAFF. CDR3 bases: TGTGCCAGCAGCCTAAATCAGGGGGTAGCTTTCTTT.